A selection of T cell receptor beta chains follows, all from one sample in a study of OX40 agonist ivuxolimab in advanced cancers. Here immunoSEQ multiplex PCR was the method, and the copy in TCRdb shows in-frame clones only, minus some. The sample shows 20,000 to 30,000 clones, 79% of them seen only once. Sequenced here: CD4+ or CD8+ T cells sorted from blood, sampled in a trial of the OX40 agonist ivuxolimab. These receptors originate from an adult with an advanced solid tumor such as melanoma, head and neck, liver or kidney cancer. Each CDR3 is given with its conserved first and last residue. The D gene is left open where the match is weak. Expanded clones are given a class, and other clones once, few, many or no size at all.

d_gene: NA
j_gene: TRBJ2-5
v_gene: TRBV7-9
len: 15
abundance: NA
CDR3nt: TGTGCCAGCGGGGAGGGGGTAGTAAAGGGAGAGACCCAGTACTTC
CDR3aa: CASGEGVVKGETQYF

d_gene: NA
j_gene: TRBJ2-7
v_gene: TRBV7-2
len: 13
abundance: NA
CDR3nt: TGTGCCAGCAGCTTAGGGGCTTTCTACGAGCAGTACTTC
CDR3aa: CASSLGAFYEQYF

d_gene: NA
j_gene: TRBJ2-7
v_gene: TRBV5-1
len: 12
abundance: few
CDR3nt: TGCGCCAGCAGCTTGGTTCCAACGGCGCAGTACTTC
CDR3aa: CASSLVPTAQYF

d_gene: NA
j_gene: TRBJ2-1
v_gene: TRBV7-6
len: 13
abundance: NA
CDR3nt: TGTGCCAGCAGTCGAATAGTTTGGACTGAGCAGTTCTTC
CDR3aa: CASSRIVWTEQFF

d_gene: NA
j_gene: TRBJ2-3
v_gene: TRBV2
len: 14
abundance: few
CDR3nt: TGTGCCACACCCGGGACAAGGGGCACAGATACGCAGTATTTT
CDR3aa: CATPGTRGTDTQYF

d_gene: TRBD1
j_gene: TRBJ1-5
v_gene: TRBV7-9
len: 12
abundance: few
CDR3nt: TGTGCCAGCGGGCAGGGGGCTAAGCCCCAGCATTTT
CDR3aa: CASGQGAKPQHF

d_gene: NA
j_gene: TRBJ2-3
v_gene: TRBV6-4
len: 13
abundance: NA
CDR3nt: TGTGCCAGCAGTGACTCAGACACAGATACGCAGTATTTT
CDR3aa: CASSDSDTDTQYF

d_gene: TRBD1
j_gene: TRBJ2-7
v_gene: TRBV4-3
len: 15
abundance: NA
CDR3nt: TGCGCCAGCAGCAGCCGGGACAGGGGGCTCTACGAGCAGTACTTC
CDR3aa: CASSSRDRGLYEQYF

d_gene: NA
j_gene: TRBJ2-5
v_gene: TRBV14
len: 16
abundance: NA
CDR3nt: TGTGCCAGCAGCCTTCTTACCGGCGGGTTACAAGGGACCCAGTACTTC
CDR3aa: CASSLLTGGLQGTQYF

d_gene: TRBD2
j_gene: TRBJ2-4
v_gene: TRBV9
len: 15
abundance: NA
CDR3nt: TGTGCCAGCAGCGTAGGTGGGCGGGAGAAAAACATTCAGTACTTC
CDR3aa: CASSVGGREKNIQYF

d_gene: NA
j_gene: TRBJ2-1
v_gene: TRBV6-4
len: 15
abundance: NA
CDR3nt: TGTGCCAGCAGTTACGGGGTGGGGACCTATGGTGAGCAGTTCTTC
CDR3aa: CASSYGVGTYGEQFF

d_gene: NA
j_gene: TRBJ1-1
v_gene: TRBV15
len: 15
abundance: many
CDR3nt: TGTGCCACCAGCAGAGATCGGGGATTGAACACTGAAGCTTTCTTT
CDR3aa: CATSRDRGLNTEAFF

d_gene: NA
j_gene: TRBJ1-1
v_gene: TRBV9
len: 15
abundance: NA
CDR3nt: TGTGCCAGCAGCGTCTCGGGACACATGAACACTGAAGCTTTCTTT
CDR3aa: CASSVSGHMNTEAFF

d_gene: NA
j_gene: TRBJ2-1
v_gene: TRBV18
len: 15
abundance: NA
CDR3nt: TGTGCCAGCTCACCACCGGGGGGGCCCTACAATGAGCAGTTCTTC
CDR3aa: CASSPPGGPYNEQFF

d_gene: NA
j_gene: TRBJ2-7
v_gene: TRBV15
len: 13
abundance: few
CDR3nt: TGTGCCACCAGCAGACAGGGACGAGCCGAGCAGTACTTC
CDR3aa: CATSRQGRAEQYF

d_gene: NA
j_gene: TRBJ1-6
v_gene: TRBV6-6
len: 15
abundance: NA
CDR3nt: TGTGCCAGCGGTAGAGATAGCGCCTATAATTCACCCCTCCACTTT
CDR3aa: CASGRDSAYNSPLHF

d_gene: NA
j_gene: TRBJ2-5
v_gene: TRBV18
len: 14
abundance: NA
CDR3nt: TGTGCCAGCTCTCCAGTGGGGCAGCAAGAGACCCAGTACTTC
CDR3aa: CASSPVGQQETQYF

d_gene: NA
j_gene: TRBJ2-2
v_gene: TRBV7-3
len: 12
abundance: NA
CDR3nt: TGTGCCAGCAGCTTCCGGGACCCGGAGCTGTTTTTT
CDR3aa: CASSFRDPELFF

d_gene: NA
j_gene: TRBJ1-6
v_gene: TRBV14
len: 20
abundance: NA
CDR3nt: TGTGCCAGCAGCCAGATGGATCCAAATTTTACTAGCTCCTATAATTCACCCCTCCACTTT
CDR3aa: CASSQMDPNFTSSYNSPLHF

d_gene: NA
j_gene: TRBJ2-2
v_gene: TRBV6-1
len: 15
abundance: NA
CDR3nt: TGTGCCAGCACCGACGGGACACCGGGAACCGGGGAGCTGTTTTTT
CDR3aa: CASTDGTPGTGELFF

d_gene: NA
j_gene: TRBJ1-5
v_gene: TRBV4-1
len: 17
abundance: NA
CDR3nt: TGCGCCAGCAGCCACATTGGTTTGGAGGGGATGAATCAGCCCCAGCATTTT
CDR3aa: CASSHIGLEGMNQPQHF

d_gene: NA
j_gene: TRBJ2-1
v_gene: TRBV28
len: 10
abundance: NA
CDR3nt: TGTGCCAGCATGGGGAATGAGCAGTTCTTC
CDR3aa: CASMGNEQFF

d_gene: TRBD2
j_gene: TRBJ2-1
v_gene: TRBV7-2
len: 16
abundance: NA
CDR3nt: TGTGCCAGCAGCTTCGCTAGCGGGTCCACCTACAATGAGCAGTTCTTC
CDR3aa: CASSFASGSTYNEQFF

d_gene: NA
j_gene: TRBJ2-7
v_gene: TRBV7-6
len: 11
abundance: NA
CDR3nt: TGTGCCAGCAGCGACCGCTACGAGCAGTACTTC
CDR3aa: CASSDRYEQYF

d_gene: NA
j_gene: TRBJ2-7
v_gene: TRBV6-6
len: 14
abundance: NA
CDR3nt: TGTGCCAGCAGTTACACGGGCAGCTCCTACGAGCAGTACTTC
CDR3aa: CASSYTGSSYEQYF

d_gene: NA
j_gene: TRBJ2-5
v_gene: TRBV15
len: 13
abundance: NA
CDR3nt: TGTGCCACCAGCAGACCTTCCGACGACAGGTTTTACTTC
CDR3aa: CATSRPSDDRFYF

d_gene: NA
j_gene: TRBJ2-7
v_gene: TRBV28
len: 14
abundance: large
CDR3nt: TGTGCCAGCAGTTTACCCCAGGCGGCCTACGAGCAGTACTTC
CDR3aa: CASSLPQAAYEQYF

d_gene: NA
j_gene: TRBJ2-5
v_gene: TRBV15
len: 13
abundance: NA
CDR3nt: TGTGCCACCAGCAGAGTAGAGAGGGAGACCCAGTACTTC
CDR3aa: CATSRVERETQYF

d_gene: NA
j_gene: TRBJ1-1
v_gene: TRBV6-5
len: 16
abundance: NA
CDR3nt: TGTGCCAGCAGTTACTCGATACTGGGGGGGGTCACTGAAGCTTTCTTT
CDR3aa: CASSYSILGGVTEAFF

d_gene: TRBD1
j_gene: TRBJ1-5
v_gene: TRBV11-2
len: 17
abundance: NA
CDR3nt: TGTGCCAGCAGCTGTCGCCCACCACAGGGGAAAATTCAGCCCCAGCATTTT
CDR3aa: CASSCRPPQGKIQPQHF

d_gene: NA
j_gene: TRBJ2-7
v_gene: TRBV6-1
len: 13
abundance: NA
CDR3nt: TGTGCCAGCAGTTTAAGTTGGGTCGACGAGCAGTACTTC
CDR3aa: CASSLSWVDEQYF

d_gene: NA
j_gene: TRBJ2-1
v_gene: TRBV15
len: 11
abundance: NA
CDR3nt: TGTGCCATTGGAATATACAATGAGCAGTTCTTC
CDR3aa: CAIGIYNEQFF

d_gene: NA
j_gene: TRBJ1-1
v_gene: TRBV9
len: 13
abundance: few
CDR3nt: TGTGCCAGCAGCCCCTCGGGAAACACTGAAGCTTTCTTT
CDR3aa: CASSPSGNTEAFF

d_gene: NA
j_gene: TRBJ1-6
v_gene: TRBV15
len: 11
abundance: NA
CDR3nt: TGTGCCACCAGCGGGGGGGGGCCCCTCCACTTT
CDR3aa: CATSGGGPLHF

d_gene: TRBD2
j_gene: TRBJ2-5
v_gene: TRBV30
len: 13
abundance: once
CDR3nt: TGTGCCTGGAGAGAAGCGGGAGCAGAGACCCAGTACTTC
CDR3aa: CAWREAGAETQYF

d_gene: NA
j_gene: TRBJ2-1
v_gene: TRBV2
len: 13
abundance: NA
CDR3nt: TGTGCCAGCAGCCTGACAGGTTACAATGAGCAGTTCTTC
CDR3aa: CASSLTGYNEQFF

d_gene: NA
j_gene: TRBJ1-2
v_gene: TRBV11-2
len: 15
abundance: NA
CDR3nt: TGTGCCAGCAGCTTTCAACAGGGCGGGGAGGGTGGCTACACCTTC
CDR3aa: CASSFQQGGEGGYTF

d_gene: NA
j_gene: TRBJ2-7
v_gene: TRBV7-2
len: 15
abundance: NA
CDR3nt: TGTGCCAGCAGCTTGGGAGTCTCGCGTGAGGACGAGCAGTACTTC
CDR3aa: CASSLGVSREDEQYF

d_gene: NA
j_gene: TRBJ1-5
v_gene: TRBV5-8
len: 15
abundance: medium-sized
CDR3nt: TGTGCCAGCAGCTTGGGGGGGGAAAGCAATCAGCCCCAGCATTTT
CDR3aa: CASSLGGESNQPQHF

d_gene: NA
j_gene: TRBJ2-2
v_gene: TRBV7-9
len: 10
abundance: NA
CDR3nt: TGTGCCAGCAGCTTCGGGGAGCTGTTTTTT
CDR3aa: CASSFGELFF

d_gene: TRBD1
j_gene: TRBJ2-3
v_gene: TRBV7-3
len: 18
abundance: NA
CDR3nt: TGTGCCAGCAGCATAACCGGGACAGGCCTCCTTGGGGCAGATACGCAGTATTTT
CDR3aa: CASSITGTGLLGADTQYF

d_gene: NA
j_gene: TRBJ2-7
v_gene: TRBV5-5
len: 13
abundance: NA
CDR3nt: TGTGCCAGCAGCTTGGCCCACCGTTACGAGCAGTACTTC
CDR3aa: CASSLAHRYEQYF

d_gene: NA
j_gene: TRBJ2-5
v_gene: TRBV9
len: 15
abundance: few
CDR3nt: TGTGCCAGCAGCGTAGTTGGGTCCCAGCGGGAGACCCAGTACTTC
CDR3aa: CASSVVGSQRETQYF

d_gene: TRBD2
j_gene: TRBJ2-7
v_gene: TRBV10-3
len: 13
abundance: NA
CDR3nt: TGTGCCATCTGGGCGGGGGATTTGGGCGAGCAGTACTTC
CDR3aa: CAIWAGDLGEQYF

d_gene: NA
j_gene: TRBJ2-1
v_gene: TRBV4-1
len: 13
abundance: NA
CDR3nt: TGCGCCAGCAGTCTTAGCTCCTACAATGAGCAGTTCTTC
CDR3aa: CASSLSSYNEQFF

d_gene: NA
j_gene: TRBJ2-7
v_gene: TRBV7-6
len: 12
abundance: NA
CDR3nt: TGTGCCAGCAGCTTAGCGACGTACGAGCAGTACTTC
CDR3aa: CASSLATYEQYF

d_gene: NA
j_gene: TRBJ1-5
v_gene: TRBV7-8
len: 15
abundance: NA
CDR3nt: TGTGCCAGCAGCCTGCGGCGCGGGCGGAACCAGCCCCAGCATTTT
CDR3aa: CASSLRRGRNQPQHF